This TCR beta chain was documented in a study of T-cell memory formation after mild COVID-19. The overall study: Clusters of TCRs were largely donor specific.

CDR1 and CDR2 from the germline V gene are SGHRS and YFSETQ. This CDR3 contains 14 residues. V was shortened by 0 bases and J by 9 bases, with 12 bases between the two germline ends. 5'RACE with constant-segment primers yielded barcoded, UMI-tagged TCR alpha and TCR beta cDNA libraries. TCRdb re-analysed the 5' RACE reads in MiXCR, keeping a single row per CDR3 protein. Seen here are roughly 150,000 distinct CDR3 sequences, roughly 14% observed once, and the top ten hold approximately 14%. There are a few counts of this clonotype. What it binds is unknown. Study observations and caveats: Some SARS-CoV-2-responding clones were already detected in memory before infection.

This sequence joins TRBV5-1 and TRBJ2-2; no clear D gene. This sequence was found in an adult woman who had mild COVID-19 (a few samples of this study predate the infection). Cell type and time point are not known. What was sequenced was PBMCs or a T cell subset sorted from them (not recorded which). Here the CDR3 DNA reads TGCGCCAGCAGCTTGGAGGTCCAACCCTGGGAGCTGTTTTTT. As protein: CASSLEVQPWELFF.